The present T cell receptor beta chain was sequenced within a study of T cell responses to AZD1222 COVID-19 vaccine (dated by TCRdb to about 2021). About the study as a whole: AZD1222 recipients given second doses at about 4 weeks or at about 12 weeks were pooled, since spike-specific TCR depth and breadth were not found to differ between the two schedules. A total of under 250 trial participants underwent TCR sequencing, of whom more than 200 had received two doses of AZD1222 and roughly 26 had received two doses of the MenACWY control vaccine. Trial participants were enrolled into age subgroups of 18-55, 56-69 and 70-plus years, which contained approximately 150, 30 and 60 TCR-sequenced participants, respectively. Beyond this particular receptor, the publication reports: Most participants were white British and females outnumbered males, and the authors suggested that clonal diversity may have been underestimated. Conclusions about previously exposed vaccinees are limited because only a handful of AZD1222 recipients were SARS-CoV-2 seropositive at baseline. The 56-69-year group was small, and its depth increase did not reach significance, likely because of low power. No day 14 peak-response samples were available, so repertoires were characterized only after the peak T cell response. CD4 TCRs associated with the vaccine covered the entire spike protein, and the dominant responses were in regions 160-218 and 743-854. A significant rise in spike-specific TCR breadth and depth was observed after two AZD1222 doses relative to day 0 and relative to MenACWY recipients. Epitopes outside the regions mutated in the B.1.351 and B.1.1.7 variants were reportedly recognized by nearly half of the unique spike-specific TCRs.

The CDR3 regions of human TCRbeta chains were subjected to immunosequencing. For the original study's pipeline: TCRs in the repertoires were matched against a reference library of SARS-CoV-2-specific TCRs that had been generated with the MIRA antigen-specificity platform. Breadth was defined as the fraction of unique TCRs that were SARS-CoV-2-associated, and depth was defined as the fraction of total T cells that were SARS-CoV-2-associated. Using the MIRA data, every spike-specific TCR was mapped to the spike region that the TCR reacted to and assigned to either a CD4 or a CD8 class. Log10-transformed breadth and depth values were compared by one-way ANOVA with Sidak's multiple comparisons tests. As stored in TCRdb, this immuneACCESS dataset retains in-frame rearrangements with V and J assigned. A fraction of the clones does not appear; measured against another copy, unresolved V genes explain less than half of the discrepancy, and the remainder lacks a known reason. Clonal size and the V and J genes are those of that table, whereas D and trimming came from the DNA. The sample table lists about 120,000 clones, over 85% of them with a count of one. Of the sample, 7.5% to 9.5% falls within the top ten clones.

The CDR3 starts with the cysteine, ends with the phenylalanine, and has 19 residues. Just the 57-base CDR3 DNA is kept, in frame starting at base 1. The germline V gene (reference sequence) sets CDR1 to GTSNPN and CDR2 to SVGIG. The junction shows trimming of 3 bases on V and 5 bases on J, and the gene matches do not reach 22 bases of it. As for this clone: There is no known antigen for this receptor. Base-call qualities are not available, and no considerably larger clone is one nucleotide away.

Per the publication, the time point label means: baseline before first vaccination. Samples from vaccinated people were obtained from the UK trials COV001 and COV002, which included a single-blind randomized controlled phase 2/3 trial of AZD1222 (ChAdOx1 nCoV-19) in healthy adults. Trial participant PBMC samples were collected at day 0 and day 28 after the second dose for TCRbeta chain sequencing. The material was peripheral blood, obtained on day 0 of AZD1222 vaccination. Recombination linked TRBV30 to TRBJ1-5; 7 bases in the middle match TRBD1. This clonotype was obtained from an adult in good health. The DNA reads TGTGCCTGGAGCGCAGGGGGTTATGTAGGGTCAGGCATTGATCAGCCCCAGCATTTT. This gives the protein CAWSAGGYVGSGIDQPQHF.